The sequence of this T cell receptor (beta chain) was determined in a study of beta chain features in type 1 diabetes (dated by TCRdb to the late 2010s). Concerning the study at large: Mean age, gender distribution, total cell number and subset yield were not different between patients and healthy donors. The study compared TCRB repertoires of sorted circulating CD4+ T cell subsets between recently diagnosed type 1 diabetes patients and matched healthy donors. Across all samples, some 99 million sorted cells were examined, and cell number per subset correlated strongly with RNA yield. Whereas all 30 or so donors provided naive and central memory subsets, regulatory and stem cell-like memory subsets were isolated from just 8 patients and about 8 healthy donors. The investigation overall reported the following: At VDJ recombination sites, patients with type 1 diabetes made fewer insertions and deleted more nucleotides, a pattern implying thymic rearrangement abnormalities. HLA sub-analyses involved small numbers of individuals, so any influence of HLA type on TCRB rearrangement remained unresolved. PCR might favor shorter templates, but patient and control samples were amplified and corrected together, so any skew would affect both groups equally. A moderate but significant shortening of TCRB CDR3 length was observed in type 1 diabetes patients in all four CD4+ subsets. The naive, central memory and regulatory TCRB repertoires appeared to resemble one another more closely among patients than among healthy donors. Because cDNA rather than genomic DNA was sequenced, highly expressing activated cells could have been over-represented, although no difference in activation and CD3 levels was found between groups.

In this sample, this clone turned up a few times. It has no known antigen specificity. No qualities accompany the bases; no much larger clone lies one base away. CDR1 and CDR2 were assigned from the germline V gene as SGHRS and YFSETQ. The CDR3 runs 16 amino acids, cysteine and phenylalanine included. Kept here is only the CDR3 DNA, which spans 48 bases and is read in frame from base 1. V loses 5 bases at its end and J loses 2 bases; junction bases beyond the gene matches: 10. Each donor gave one peripheral blood draw, averaging roughly 100 mL, which was collected into heparinised tubes. A BD FACSAria II and a panel including CD45RO, CCR7, CD25, CD127, CD95 and CD27 were used to sort naive, central memory, regulatory and stem cell-like memory CD4+ T cells. Purity was above 98% for every sorted population. PBMCs were separated immediately by Lymphoprep density gradient centrifugation and were stained directly, without being cultured. Samples were stained and sorted in pairs, with one healthy donor and one patient per experiment, so that batch effects were minimized.

The entire isolated RNA was reverse transcribed using the High Capacity cDNA Reverse Transcription Kit, and thus expressed TCRB transcripts were sequenced. Deep immunoSEQ sequencing was applied to naive, central memory and regulatory T cell samples, giving an average of roughly 3.3 million total reads per sample. After sorted cells were lysed in RLT buffer, RNA was extracted with DNase-treated RNeasy Micro or Mini kits, with the choice depending on cell number. Each cell subset was processed separately to prevent cross-contamination, with patient and healthy donor samples processed together. TCRB sequences were amplified from cDNA with the immunoSEQ multiplex PCR, producing 87-bp fragments spanning the CDR3 region. Sequencing of the amplicons was performed on the Illumina HiSeq platform. Per the original workflow: PCR bias was computationally corrected using synthetic template baselines, reads within Hamming distance 2 were collapsed, and singletons that could not be merged were discarded. Reads were aligned to IMGT to assign V, D and J genes, CDR3 length, and insertions or deletions at six rearrangement sites. Within each subset, clonotype counts were normalized to sorted cell number, and only after that were true diversity and Gini coefficients computed with the tcR R package. The overlap coefficient, calculated on TCRB nucleotide sequences, was used to measure repertoire sharing. TCRdb obtained this table from immuneACCESS and retained in-frame rearrangements with V and J assigned. These tables miss some clones; where compared with another copy, unresolved V genes account for less than half of the shortfall, and the remainder is unexplained. From that table come the V and J calls and clone size; the DNA was used to work out D and trimming. Within this sample are roughly 51,000 clones, with about 50% of them counted one time only. The ten largest clones add up to 2.6% of the sample.

The sequenced sample consisted of Tregs from blood. The cell subset or site tag for this specimen amounts to: regulatory CD4+ T cells. The sequence is built from TRBV5-1 and TRBJ2-3; TRBD2 fits 8 bases in the junction. The receptor's source is a woman in her thirties or forties with type 1 diabetes. The nucleotides read TGCGCCAGCAGGTCAACTAGCGGAGCTATCACAGATACGCAGTATTTT. This codes for CASRSTSGAITDTQYF.